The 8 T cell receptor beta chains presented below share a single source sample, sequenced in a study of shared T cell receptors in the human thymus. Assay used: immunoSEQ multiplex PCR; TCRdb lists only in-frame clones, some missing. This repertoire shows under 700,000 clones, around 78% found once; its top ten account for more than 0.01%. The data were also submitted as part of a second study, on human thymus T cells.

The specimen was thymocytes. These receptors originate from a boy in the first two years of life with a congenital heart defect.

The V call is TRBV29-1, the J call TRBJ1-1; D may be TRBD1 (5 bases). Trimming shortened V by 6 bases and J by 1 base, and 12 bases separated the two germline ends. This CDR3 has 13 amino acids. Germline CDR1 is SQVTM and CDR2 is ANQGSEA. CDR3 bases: TGCAGCGTGGGGCGCCAGGGGAACACTGAAGCTTTCTTT. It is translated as CSVGRQGNTEAFF.

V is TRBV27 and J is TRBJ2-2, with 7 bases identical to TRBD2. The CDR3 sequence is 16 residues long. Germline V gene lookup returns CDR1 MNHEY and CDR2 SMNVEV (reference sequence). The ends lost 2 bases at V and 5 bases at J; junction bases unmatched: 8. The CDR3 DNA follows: TGTGCCAGCAGTTTAGGTGGGAGGGCCGGGACCGGGGAGCTGTTTTTT. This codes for CASSLGGRAGTGELFF.

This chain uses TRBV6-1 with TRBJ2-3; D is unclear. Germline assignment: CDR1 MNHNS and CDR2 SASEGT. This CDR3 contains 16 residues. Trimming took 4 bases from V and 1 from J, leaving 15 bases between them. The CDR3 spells CASSVHLKAGTDTQYF. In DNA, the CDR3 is TGTGCCAGCAGTGTACACCTCAAGGCGGGCACAGATACGCAGTATTTT.

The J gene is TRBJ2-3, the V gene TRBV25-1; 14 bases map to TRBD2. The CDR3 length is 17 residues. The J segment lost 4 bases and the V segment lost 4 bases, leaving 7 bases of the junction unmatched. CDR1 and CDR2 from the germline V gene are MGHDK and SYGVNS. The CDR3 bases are TGTGCCAGCAGTGCAGGGACTAGCGGGAGACCCTCAGATACGCAGTATTTT. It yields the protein CASSAGTSGRPSDTQYF.

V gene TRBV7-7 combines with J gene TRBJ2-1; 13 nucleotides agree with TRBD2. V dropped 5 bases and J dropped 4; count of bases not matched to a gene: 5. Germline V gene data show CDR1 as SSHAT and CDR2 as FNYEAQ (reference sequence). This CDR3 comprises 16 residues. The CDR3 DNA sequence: TGTGCCAGCAGCCTTGGGACTAGCGGGATTTACAATGAGCAGTTCTTC. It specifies CASSLGTSGIYNEQFF.

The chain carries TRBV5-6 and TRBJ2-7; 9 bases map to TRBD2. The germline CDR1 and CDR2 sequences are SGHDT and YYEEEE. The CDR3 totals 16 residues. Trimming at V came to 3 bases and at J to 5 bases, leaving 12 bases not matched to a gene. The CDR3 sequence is CASSYLRSSGTHEQYF. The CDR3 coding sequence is TGTGCCAGCAGCTATCTCAGGTCTAGCGGGACCCACGAGCAGTACTTC.

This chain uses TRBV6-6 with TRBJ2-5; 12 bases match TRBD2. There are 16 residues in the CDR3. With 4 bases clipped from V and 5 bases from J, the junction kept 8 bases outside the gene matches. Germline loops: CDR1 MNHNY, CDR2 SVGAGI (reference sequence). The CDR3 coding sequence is TGTGCCAGCAGTTCTCGACTAGCGGGAGACCCGGAGACCCAGTACTTC. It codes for CASSSRLAGDPETQYF.

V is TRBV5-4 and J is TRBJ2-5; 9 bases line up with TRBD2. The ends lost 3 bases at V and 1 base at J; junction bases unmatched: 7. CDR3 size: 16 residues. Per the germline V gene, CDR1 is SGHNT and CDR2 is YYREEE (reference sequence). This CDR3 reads CASSSTTSGCQETQYF. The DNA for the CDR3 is TGTGCCAGCAGCTCAACGACTAGCGGCTGCCAAGAGACCCAGTACTTC.